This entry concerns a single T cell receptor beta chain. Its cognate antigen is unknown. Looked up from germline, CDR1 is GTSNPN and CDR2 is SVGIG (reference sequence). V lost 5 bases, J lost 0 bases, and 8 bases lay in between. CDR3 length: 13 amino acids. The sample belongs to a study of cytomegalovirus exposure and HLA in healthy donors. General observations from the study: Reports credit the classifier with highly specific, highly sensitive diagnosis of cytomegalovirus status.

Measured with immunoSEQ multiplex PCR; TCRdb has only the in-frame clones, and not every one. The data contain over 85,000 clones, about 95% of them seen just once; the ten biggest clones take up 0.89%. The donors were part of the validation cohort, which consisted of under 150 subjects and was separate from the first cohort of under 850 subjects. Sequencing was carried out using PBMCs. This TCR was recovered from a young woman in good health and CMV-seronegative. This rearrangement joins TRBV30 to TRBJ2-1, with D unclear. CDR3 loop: CAWDIDSYNEQFF. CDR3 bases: TGTGCCTGGGACATCGACTCCTACAATGAGCAGTTCTTC. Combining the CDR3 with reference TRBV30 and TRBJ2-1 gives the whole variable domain SQTIHQWPATLVQPVGSPLSLECTVEGTSNPNLYWYRQAAGRGLQLLFYSVGIGQISSEVPQNLSASRPQDRQFILSSKKLLLSDSGFYLCAWDIDSYNEQFFGPGTRLTVL.